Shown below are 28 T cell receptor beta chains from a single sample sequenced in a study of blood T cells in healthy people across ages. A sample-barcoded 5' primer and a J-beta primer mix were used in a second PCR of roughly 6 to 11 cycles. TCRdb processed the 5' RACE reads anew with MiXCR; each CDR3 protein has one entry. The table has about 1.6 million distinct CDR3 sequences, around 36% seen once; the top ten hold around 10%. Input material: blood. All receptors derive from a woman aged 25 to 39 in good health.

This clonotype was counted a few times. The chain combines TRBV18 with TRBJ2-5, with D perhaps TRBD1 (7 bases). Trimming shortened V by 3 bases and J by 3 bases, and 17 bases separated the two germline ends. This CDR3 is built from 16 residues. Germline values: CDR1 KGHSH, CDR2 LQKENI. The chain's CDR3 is CASSPNRQGGKETQYF. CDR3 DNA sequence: TGTGCCAGCTCACCTAATCGACAGGGCGGGAAAGAGACCCAGTACTTC.

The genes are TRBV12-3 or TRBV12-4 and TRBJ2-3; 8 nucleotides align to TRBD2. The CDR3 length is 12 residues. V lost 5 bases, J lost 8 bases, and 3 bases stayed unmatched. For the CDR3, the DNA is TGTGCCAGCAGTCAGGGACTAGGTACGCAGTATTTT. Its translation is CASSQGLGTQYF.

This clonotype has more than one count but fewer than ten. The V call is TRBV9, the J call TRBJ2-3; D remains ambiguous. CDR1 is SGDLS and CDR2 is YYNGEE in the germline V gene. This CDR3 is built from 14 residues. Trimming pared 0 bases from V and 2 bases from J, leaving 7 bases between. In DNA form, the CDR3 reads TGTGCCAGCAGCGTAGATACAGTCACAGATACGCAGTATTTT. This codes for CASSVDTVTDTQYF. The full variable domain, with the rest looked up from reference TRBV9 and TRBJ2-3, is DSGVTQTPKHLITATGQRVTLRCSPRSGDLSVYWYQQSLDQGLQFLIQYYNGEERAKGNILERFSAQQFPDLHSELNLSSLELGDSALYFCASSVDTVTDTQYFGPGTRLTVL.

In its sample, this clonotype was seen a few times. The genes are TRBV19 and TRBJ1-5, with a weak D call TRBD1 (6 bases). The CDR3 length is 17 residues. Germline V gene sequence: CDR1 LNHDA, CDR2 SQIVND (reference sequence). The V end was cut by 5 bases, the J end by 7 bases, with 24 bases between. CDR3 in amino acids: CASSPRRTDQGGQPQHF. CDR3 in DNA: TGTGCCAGTAGTCCGAGAAGGACAGACCAAGGAGGACAGCCCCAGCATTTT.

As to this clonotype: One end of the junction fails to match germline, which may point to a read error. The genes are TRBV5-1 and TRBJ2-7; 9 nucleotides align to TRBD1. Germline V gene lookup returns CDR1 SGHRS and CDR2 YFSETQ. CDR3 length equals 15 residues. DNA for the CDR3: TGCGCCGGCAGCTTACCGGGACAGGGCTTCGGTGAGCAGTACTTC. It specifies CAGSLPGQGFGEQYF.

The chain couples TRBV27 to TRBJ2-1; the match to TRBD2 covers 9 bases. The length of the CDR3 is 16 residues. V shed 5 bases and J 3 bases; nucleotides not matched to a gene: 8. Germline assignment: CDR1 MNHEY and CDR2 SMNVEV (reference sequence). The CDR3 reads CASSEGSSGVYNEQFF. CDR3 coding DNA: TGTGCCAGCAGTGAGGGGTCTAGCGGGGTCTACAATGAGCAGTTCTTC.

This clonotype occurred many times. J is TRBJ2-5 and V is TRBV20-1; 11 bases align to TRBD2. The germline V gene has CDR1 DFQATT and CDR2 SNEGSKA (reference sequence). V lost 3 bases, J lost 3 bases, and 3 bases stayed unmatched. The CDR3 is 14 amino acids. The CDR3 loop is CSASMTSGKETQYF. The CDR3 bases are TGCAGTGCTAGTATGACTAGCGGGAAAGAGACCCAGTACTTC.

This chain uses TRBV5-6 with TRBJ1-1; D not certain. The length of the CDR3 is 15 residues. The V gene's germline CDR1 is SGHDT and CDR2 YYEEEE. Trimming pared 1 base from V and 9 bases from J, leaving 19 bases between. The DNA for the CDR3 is TGTGCCAGCAGCTTGTCCATCCGGGAGACGACTAAAGCTTTCTTT. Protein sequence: CASSLSIRETTKAFF.

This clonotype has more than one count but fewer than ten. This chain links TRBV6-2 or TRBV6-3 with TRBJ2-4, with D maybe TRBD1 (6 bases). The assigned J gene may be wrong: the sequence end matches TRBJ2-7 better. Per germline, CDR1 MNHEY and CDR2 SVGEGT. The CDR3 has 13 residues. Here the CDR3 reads CASSSPAGAEQYF. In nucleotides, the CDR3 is TGTGCCAGCAGTTCCCCCGCAGGGGCCGAGCAGTACTTC.

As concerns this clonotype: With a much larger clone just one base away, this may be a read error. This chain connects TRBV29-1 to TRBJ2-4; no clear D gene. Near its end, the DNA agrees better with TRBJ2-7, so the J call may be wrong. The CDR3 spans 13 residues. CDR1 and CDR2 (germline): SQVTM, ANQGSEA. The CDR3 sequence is CSVVLDSGDEQYF. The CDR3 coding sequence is TGCAGCGTGGTTCTAGACTCCGGAGACGAGCAGTACTTC.

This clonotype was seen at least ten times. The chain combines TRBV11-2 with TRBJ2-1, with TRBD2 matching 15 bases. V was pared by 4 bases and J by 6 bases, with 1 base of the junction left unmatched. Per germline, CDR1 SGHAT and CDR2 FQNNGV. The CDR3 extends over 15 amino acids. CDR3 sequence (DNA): TGTGCCAGCAGCTGGGGACTAGCGGGGGGCAATGAGCAGTTCTTC. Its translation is CASSWGLAGGNEQFF. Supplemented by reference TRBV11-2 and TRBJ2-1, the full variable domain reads EAGVAQSPRYKIIEKRQSVAFWCNPISGHATLYWYQQILGQGPKLLIQFQNNGVVDDSQLPKDRFSAERLKGVDSTLKIQPAKLEDSAVYLCASSWGLAGGNEQFFGPGTRLTVL.

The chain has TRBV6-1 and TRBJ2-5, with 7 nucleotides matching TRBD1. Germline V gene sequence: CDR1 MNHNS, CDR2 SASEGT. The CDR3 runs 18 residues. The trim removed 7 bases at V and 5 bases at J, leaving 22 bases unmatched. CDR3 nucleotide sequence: TGTGCCAGCAAATCGACTTTCTCGGGACAGAAGAGCCTGGAGACCCAGTACTTC. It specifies CASKSTFSGQKSLETQYF.

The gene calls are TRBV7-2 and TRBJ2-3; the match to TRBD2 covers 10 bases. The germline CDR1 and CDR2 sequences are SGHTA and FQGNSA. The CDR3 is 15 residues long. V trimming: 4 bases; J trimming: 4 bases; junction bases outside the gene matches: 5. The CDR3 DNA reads TGTGCCAGCAGCTGGCTAGCGGGGGTTGCAGATACGCAGTATTTT. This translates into CASSWLAGVADTQYF.

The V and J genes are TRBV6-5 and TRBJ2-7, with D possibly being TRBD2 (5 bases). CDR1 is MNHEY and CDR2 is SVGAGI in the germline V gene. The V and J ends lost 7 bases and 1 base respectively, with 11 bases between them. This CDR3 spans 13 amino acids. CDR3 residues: CASTSDLSYEQYF. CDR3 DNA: TGTGCCAGCACTTCGGACTTATCCTACGAGCAGTACTTC.

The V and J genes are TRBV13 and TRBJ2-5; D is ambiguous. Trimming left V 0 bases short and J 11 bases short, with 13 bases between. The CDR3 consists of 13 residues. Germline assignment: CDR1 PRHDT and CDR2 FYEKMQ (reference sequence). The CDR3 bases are TGTGCCAGCAGCTTAGGAGGTTTCTCTGGGCAGTACTTC. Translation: CASSLGGFSGQYF.

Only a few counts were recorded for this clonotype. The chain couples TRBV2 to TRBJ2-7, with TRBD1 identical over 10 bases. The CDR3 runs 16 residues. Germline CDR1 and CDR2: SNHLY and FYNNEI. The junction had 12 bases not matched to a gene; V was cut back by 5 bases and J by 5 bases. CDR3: CASSRPLDRGIHEQYF. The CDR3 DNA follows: TGTGCCAGCAGTCGTCCCCTGGACAGGGGGATCCACGAGCAGTACTTC.

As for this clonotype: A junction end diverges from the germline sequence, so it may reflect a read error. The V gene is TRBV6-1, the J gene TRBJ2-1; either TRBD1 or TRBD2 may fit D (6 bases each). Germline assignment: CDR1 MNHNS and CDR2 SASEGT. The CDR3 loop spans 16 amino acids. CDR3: CASREGGLADHNEQFF. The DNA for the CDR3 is TGTGCCAGCAGAGAAGGGGGGCTAGCAGATCACAATGAGCAGTTCTTC.

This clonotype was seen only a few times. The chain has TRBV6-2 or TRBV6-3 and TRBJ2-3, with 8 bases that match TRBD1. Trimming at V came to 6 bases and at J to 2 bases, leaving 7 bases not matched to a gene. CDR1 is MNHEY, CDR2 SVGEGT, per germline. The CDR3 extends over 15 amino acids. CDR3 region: CASSYDRGFTDTQYF. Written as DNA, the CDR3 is TGTGCCAGCAGCTACGACAGGGGATTCACAGATACGCAGTATTTT.

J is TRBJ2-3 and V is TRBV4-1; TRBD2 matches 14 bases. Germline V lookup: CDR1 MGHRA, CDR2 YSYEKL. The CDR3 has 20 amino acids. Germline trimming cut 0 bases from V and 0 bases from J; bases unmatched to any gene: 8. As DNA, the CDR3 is TGCGCCAGCAGCCAAGACTGGGGGACTAGCGGGAGAACTAGCACAGATACGCAGTATTTT. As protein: CASSQDWGTSGRTSTDTQYF.

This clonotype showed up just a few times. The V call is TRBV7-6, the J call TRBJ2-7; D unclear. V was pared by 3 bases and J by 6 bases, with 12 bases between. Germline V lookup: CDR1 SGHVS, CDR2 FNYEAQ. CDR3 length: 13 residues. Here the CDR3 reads CASSFTELGEQYF. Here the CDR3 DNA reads TGTGCCAGCAGCTTTACCGAACTCGGCGAGCAGTACTTC. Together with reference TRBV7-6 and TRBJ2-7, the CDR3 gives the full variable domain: GAGVSQSPRYKVTKRGQDVALRCDPISGHVSLYWYRQALGQGPEFLTYFNYEAQQDKSGLPNDRFSAERPEGSISTLTIQRTEQRDSAMYRCASSFTELGEQYFGPGTRLTVT.

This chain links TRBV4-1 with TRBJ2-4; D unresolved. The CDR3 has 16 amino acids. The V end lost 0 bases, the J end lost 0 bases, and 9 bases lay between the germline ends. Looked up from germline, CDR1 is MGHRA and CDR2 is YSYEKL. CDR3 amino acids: CASSQEIGSAKNIQYF. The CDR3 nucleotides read TGCGCCAGCAGCCAAGAAATCGGGTCAGCCAAAAACATTCAGTACTTC.

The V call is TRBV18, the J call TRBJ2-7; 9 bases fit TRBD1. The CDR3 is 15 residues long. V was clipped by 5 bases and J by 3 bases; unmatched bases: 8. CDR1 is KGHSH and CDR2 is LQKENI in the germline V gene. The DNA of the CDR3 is TGTGCCAGCTCAACCGAGGGACAGGGTAACTACGAGCAGTACTTC. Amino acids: CASSTEGQGNYEQYF.

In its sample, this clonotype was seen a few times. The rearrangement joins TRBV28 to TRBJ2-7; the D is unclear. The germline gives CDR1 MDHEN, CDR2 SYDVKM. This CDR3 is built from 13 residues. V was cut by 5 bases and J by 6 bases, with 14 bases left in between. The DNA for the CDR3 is TGTGCCAGCAGTCTACCACATGGCTGCGAGCAGTACTTC. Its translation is CASSLPHGCEQYF.

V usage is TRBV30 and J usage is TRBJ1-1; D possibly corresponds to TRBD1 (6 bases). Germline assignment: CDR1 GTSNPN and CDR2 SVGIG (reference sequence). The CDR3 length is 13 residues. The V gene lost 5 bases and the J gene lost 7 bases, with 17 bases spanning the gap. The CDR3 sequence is CAWDARRDIEAFF. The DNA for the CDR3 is TGTGCCTGGGACGCCCGCAGGGACATTGAAGCTTTCTTT. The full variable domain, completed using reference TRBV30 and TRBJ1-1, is SQTIHQWPATLVQPVGSPLSLECTVEGTSNPNLYWYRQAAGRGLQLLFYSVGIGQISSEVPQNLSASRPQDRQFILSSKKLLLSDSGFYLCAWDARRDIEAFFGQGTRLTVV.

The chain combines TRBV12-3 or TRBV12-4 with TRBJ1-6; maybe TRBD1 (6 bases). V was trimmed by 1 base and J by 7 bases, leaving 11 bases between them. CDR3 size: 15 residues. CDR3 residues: CASSLGGGSNSPLHF. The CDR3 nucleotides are TGTGCCAGCAGTTTAGGTGGGGGCTCGAATTCACCCCTCCACTTT.

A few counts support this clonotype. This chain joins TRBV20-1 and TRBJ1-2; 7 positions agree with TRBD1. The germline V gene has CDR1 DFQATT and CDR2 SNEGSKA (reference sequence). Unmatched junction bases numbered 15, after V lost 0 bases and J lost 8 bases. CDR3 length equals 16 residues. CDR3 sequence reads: CSARDIRPGGEVGYTF. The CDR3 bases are TGCAGTGCTAGAGATATTCGCCCAGGGGGGGAGGTGGGCTACACCTTC.

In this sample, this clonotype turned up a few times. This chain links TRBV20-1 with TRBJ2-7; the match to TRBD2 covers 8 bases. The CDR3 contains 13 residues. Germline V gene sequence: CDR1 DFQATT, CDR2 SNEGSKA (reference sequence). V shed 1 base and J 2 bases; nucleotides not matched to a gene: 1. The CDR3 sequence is CSARAAGAYEQYF. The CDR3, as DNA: TGCAGTGCTAGAGCAGCGGGAGCCTACGAGCAGTACTTC.

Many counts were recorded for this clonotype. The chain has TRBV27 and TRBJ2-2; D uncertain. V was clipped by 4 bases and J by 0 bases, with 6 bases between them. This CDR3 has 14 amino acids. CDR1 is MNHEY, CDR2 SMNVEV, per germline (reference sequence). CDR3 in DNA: TGTGCCAGCAGTTCCCGAACGAACACCGGGGAGCTGTTTTTT. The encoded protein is CASSSRTNTGELFF.